This T cell receptor beta chain was profiled in a study of blood T cell repertoires in COVID-19. Study-level background: Sites across the United States, Italy and Spain contributed samples from acute and convalescent COVID-19. In each case, the material was cDNA or gDNA derived from T cells, B-cell-depleted T cells, or PBMCs.

The CDR3 has 15 residues. CDR1 and CDR2 from the germline V gene are SGHTS and YDEGEE. The trim removed 4 bases at V and 7 bases at J, leaving 8 bases unmatched. Authors' analysis steps: Reference gene primers were amplified, and this amplification served to estimate nucleated cell counts. This table comes from immunoSEQ multiplex PCR, and its TCRdb copy is limited to in-frame clones, with some not included. V and J calls and clone size are copied from that table; D and trimming were computed from the DNA. This table has about 380,000 clones, roughly 86% appearing once. This clone was detected once. Source material: peripheral blood. The origin of this receptor is a human donor with acute or convalescent COVID-19. The donor label of this sample is uncertain. The rearrangement joins TRBV5-8 to TRBJ1-5, with 10 bases that match TRBD1. The CDR3 nucleotides read TGTGCCAGCAGCCTGGGGGACAGGGGTGGGCAGCCCCAGCATTTT. Residues: CASSLGDRGGQPQHF. Complete variable domain (other parts from reference TRBV5-8 and TRBJ1-5): EAGVTQSPTHLIKTRGQQATLRCSPISGHTSVYWYQQALGLGLQFLLWYDEGEERNRGNFPPRFSGRQFPNYSSELNVNALELEDSALYLCASSLGDRGGQPQHFGDGTRLSIL.